These 8 T cell receptor beta chains share one sample of origin, sequenced in a study of T-cell memory formation after mild COVID-19. TCRdb analysed the 5' RACE reads with MiXCR anew, one entry per CDR3 protein. The sample carries roughly 510,000 distinct CDR3 sequences, around 16% recorded once. Sequences were obtained from PBMCs or a T cell subset sorted from them (not recorded which). The receptors were gathered from an adult woman who had mild COVID-19 (a few samples of this study predate the infection). Cell type and time point are not known.

This chain joins TRBV5-1 and TRBJ1-5; D unclear. The CDR3 sequence is 17 residues long. V was cut by 0 bases and J by 2 bases, with 15 bases left in between. The V gene's germline CDR1 is SGHRS and CDR2 YFSETQ. Here the CDR3 DNA reads TGCGCCAGCAGCTTGGCTAGGACGGGGTGGGGCAATCAGCCCCAGCATTTT. It specifies CASSLARTGWGNQPQHF.

The chain uses TRBV7-9 and TRBJ2-3; no firm D call. Germline values: CDR1 SEHNR, CDR2 FQNEAQ (reference sequence). The ends were cut back, 6 bases at V and 4 bases at J, with 8 bases in the middle. CDR3 size: 12 residues. The CDR3 spells CASRRIPDTQYF. CDR3 nucleotides: TGTGCCAGCAGACGCATACCAGATACGCAGTATTTT.

This clonotype appeared many times. V usage is TRBV4-1 and J usage is TRBJ2-5; 8 bases are a match to TRBD2. The V gene's germline CDR1 is MGHRA and CDR2 YSYEKL. Trimming took 0 bases from V and 2 from J; bases not matched to a gene: 8. The CDR3 length is 17 residues. In nucleotides, the CDR3 is TGCGCCAGCAGCCAAGATAGAGCGGGAGCTGAACAAGAGACCCAGTACTTC. This translates into CASSQDRAGAEQETQYF.

This clonotype has more than one count but fewer than ten. This chain connects TRBV2 to TRBJ2-1; 10 bases are a match to TRBD2. V dropped 7 bases and J dropped 6; count of bases not matched to a gene: 9. CDR3 length: 15 residues. The V gene's germline CDR1 is SNHLY and CDR2 FYNNEI. The CDR3 nucleotides read TGTGCCAGCAAAGGTGGCCTAGCGGGGGTCAATGAGCAGTTCTTC. Translating gives CASKGGLAGVNEQFF.

The V call is TRBV5-1, the J call TRBJ2-7, with 8 bases identical to TRBD1. Germline assignment: CDR1 SGHRS and CDR2 YFSETQ. V shed 0 bases and J 5 bases; nucleotides not matched to a gene: 4. The CDR3 is 14 amino acids. CDR3 nucleotide sequence: TGCGCCAGCAGCTTGGCACGGACAGGGAACGAGCAGTACTTC. Protein: CASSLARTGNEQYF.

The chain links TRBV19 to TRBJ2-2; 7 bases map to TRBD2. Germline CDR1 LNHDA, CDR2 SQIVND (reference sequence). Unmatched junction bases numbered 12, after V lost 7 bases and J lost 1 base. The CDR3 consists of 17 residues. The CDR3 region has the DNA TGTGCCAGTACCCACCTCCGGGGGGTAGAGAACACCGGGGAGCTGTTTTTT. Translating it yields CASTHLRGVENTGELFF.

J is TRBJ2-5 and V is TRBV6-5, with TRBD1 identical over 7 bases. V trimming: 2 bases; J trimming: 5 bases; junction bases outside the gene matches: 8. From germline, CDR1 is MNHEY and CDR2 SVGAGI. The CDR3 runs 15 residues. As DNA, the CDR3 is TGTGCCAGCAGTTACCGACAGGGATTGGGGGAGACCCAGTACTTC. It is translated as CASSYRQGLGETQYF.

This clonotype was observed a few times. The chain uses TRBV6-5 and TRBJ1-2, with D perhaps matching TRBD1 (5 bases). Trimming shortened V by 0 bases and J by 5 bases, and 13 bases separated the two germline ends. The CDR3 is made up of 15 amino acids. The V gene's germline CDR1 is MNHEY and CDR2 SVGAGI. This CDR3 is CASSYSISGGYGYTF. DNA for the CDR3: TGTGCCAGCAGTTACTCGATAAGTGGGGGATATGGCTACACCTTC.